Listed below are T cell receptor beta chains from one sample, sequenced in a study of shared clonotypes between healthy human individuals. Measured with immunoSEQ multiplex PCR; TCRdb has only the in-frame clones, and not every one. This table has 1.6 million or so clones, roughly 96% appearing once. The sample was naive CD4+ T cells sorted from blood. The receptors come from a man younger than 40 in good health. CDR3s include the opening cysteine and the closing phenylalanine or tryptophan. The D gene is left open where the match is weak. Some rows mark clone size as missing; the rest say once, few, many or name a class of expanded clone.

d_gene	v_gene	j_gene	abundance	CDR3aa	CDR3nt
-	TRBV7-9	TRBJ2-4	-	CASSLAEVAKNIQYF	TGTGCCAGCAGCTTAGCGGAAGTAGCCAAAAACATTCAGTACTTC
TRBD1	TRBV10-3	TRBJ1-2	-	CALRDRVDGYTF	TGTGCCCTTCGGGACAGGGTGGACGGCTACACCTTC
-	TRBV6-5	TRBJ2-7	-	CASWGEDEQYF	TGTGCCAGCTGGGGGGAGGACGAGCAGTACTTC
-	TRBV10-2	TRBJ2-1	-	CASSRFTGEGNEQFF	TGCGCCAGCTCTAGGTTCACGGGAGAGGGTAATGAGCAGTTCTTC
TRBD2	TRBV2	TRBJ2-7	-	CASSGRIAGKEQYF	TGTGCCAGCAGTGGGAGGATAGCGGGTAAGGAGCAGTACTTC
-	TRBV2	TRBJ1-2	-	CASRQDSDGYTF	TGTGCCAGCAGACAGGACAGCGATGGCTACACCTTC
TRBD1	TRBV27	TRBJ2-2	-	CASKGAGTGELFF	TGTGCCAGCAAGGGGGCCGGGACCGGGGAGCTGTTTTTT
-	TRBV10-2	TRBJ1-2	-	CASSESPPGIPNYGYTF	TGCGCCAGCAGTGAGTCGCCCCCAGGGATTCCTAACTATGGCTACACCTTC
-	TRBV5-1	TRBJ2-3	-	CASTQGHHTDTQYF	TGCGCCAGCACCCAGGGACACCACACAGATACGCAGTATTTT
TRBD2	TRBV5-6	TRBJ2-1	-	CASSFGLALVNEQFF	TGTGCCAGCAGCTTCGGACTAGCGTTAGTCAATGAGCAGTTCTTC
-	TRBV5-7	TRBJ1-1	-	CASSLINTEAFF	TGTGCCAGCAGCTTAATTAACACTGAAGCTTTCTTT
-	TRBV7-9	TRBJ2-7	-	CASSYKVTDFYEQYF	TGTGCCAGCAGTTATAAGGTGACAGACTTCTACGAGCAGTACTTC
TRBD2	TRBV5-4	TRBJ2-4	-	CASSLAGGLAKNIQYF	TGTGCCAGCAGCTTAGCGGGGGGCCTGGCCAAAAACATTCAGTACTTC
-	TRBV2	TRBJ1-1	once	CASIRDLTRLLTEAFF	TGTGCCAGCATAAGGGACTTAACGCGACTTCTCACTGAAGCTTTCTTT
-	TRBV6-1	TRBJ2-1	-	CASSDKRSSYNEQFF	TGTGCCAGCAGTGATAAGCGGAGCTCCTACAATGAGCAGTTCTTC
-	TRBV18	TRBJ2-6	-	CASSQGEPLSSGANVLTF	TGTGCCAGCTCACAGGGGGAACCCCTTTCCTCTGGGGCCAACGTCCTGACTTTC
-	TRBV19	TRBJ2-7	-	CASSMAHRGGAYEQYF	TGTGCCAGTAGTATGGCCCACCGGGGCGGCGCCTACGAGCAGTACTTC
-	TRBV28	TRBJ1-1	-	CASSLSYVGTEAFF	TGTGCCAGCAGTTTATCCTACGTTGGTACTGAAGCTTTCTTT
TRBD1	TRBV5-1	TRBJ2-1	-	CASSFGQGAYNEQFF	TGCGCCAGCAGTTTCGGACAGGGGGCCTACAATGAGCAGTTCTTC
-	TRBV19	TRBJ1-3	-	CASNVDSGNTIYF	TGTGCCAGCAATGTCGACTCTGGAAACACCATATATTTT
TRBD2	TRBV27	TRBJ2-3	-	CASSFPFVASGRGTDTQYF	TGTGCCAGCAGTTTCCCGTTCGTAGCTAGCGGGAGAGGGACAGATACGCAGTATTTT
TRBD2	TRBV29-1	TRBJ2-1	-	CSVGLAGRGNEQFF	TGCAGCGTTGGCCTAGCGGGAAGGGGTAATGAGCAGTTCTTC
-	TRBV7-8	TRBJ1-5	-	CASSPLGQFSNQPQHF	TGTGCCAGCAGCCCCCTCGGACAGTTTAGCAATCAGCCCCAGCATTTT
-	TRBV2	TRBJ2-1	-	CASSSKGENEQFF	TGTGCCAGCAGTAGTAAAGGGGAAAATGAGCAGTTCTTC
-	TRBV27	TRBJ1-1	-	CASSLGLWTVNTEAFF	TGTGCCAGCAGTTTAGGGCTGTGGACGGTGAACACTGAAGCTTTCTTT
TRBD2	TRBV7-7	TRBJ2-1	-	CASSNTSGIGTYNEQFF	TGTGCTAGCAGCAACACTAGCGGGATTGGCACCTACAATGAGCAGTTCTTC
-	TRBV9	TRBJ2-7	-	CASSADPDVQYF	TGTGCCAGCAGCGCGGACCCCGATGTTCAGTACTTC
TRBD1	TRBV23-1	TRBJ2-5	-	CASSPGQGKETQYF	TGCGCCAGCAGTCCGGGACAGGGAAAAGAGACCCAGTACTTC
-	TRBV6-6	TRBJ1-1	-	CASSYEKTFF	TGTGCCAGCAGTTACGAAAAAACTTTCTTT